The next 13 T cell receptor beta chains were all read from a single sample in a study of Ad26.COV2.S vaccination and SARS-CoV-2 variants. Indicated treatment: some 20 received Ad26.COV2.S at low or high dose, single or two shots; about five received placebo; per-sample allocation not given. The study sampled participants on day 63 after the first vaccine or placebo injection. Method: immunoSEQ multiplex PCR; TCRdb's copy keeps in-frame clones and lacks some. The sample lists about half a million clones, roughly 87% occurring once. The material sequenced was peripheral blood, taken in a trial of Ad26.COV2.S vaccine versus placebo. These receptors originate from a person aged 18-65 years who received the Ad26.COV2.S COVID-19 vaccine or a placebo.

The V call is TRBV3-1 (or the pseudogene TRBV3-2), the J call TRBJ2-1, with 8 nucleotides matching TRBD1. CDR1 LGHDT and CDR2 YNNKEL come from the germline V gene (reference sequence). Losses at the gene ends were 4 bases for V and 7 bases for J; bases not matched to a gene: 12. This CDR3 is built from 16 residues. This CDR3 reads CASSPGGDRMENEQFF. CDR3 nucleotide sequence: TGTGCCAGCAGCCCGGGCGGGGACAGGATGGAAAATGAGCAGTTCTTC.

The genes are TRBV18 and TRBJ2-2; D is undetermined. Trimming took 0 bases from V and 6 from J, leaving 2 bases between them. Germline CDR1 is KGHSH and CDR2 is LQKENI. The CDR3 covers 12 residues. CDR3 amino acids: CASSPPSGELFF. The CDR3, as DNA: TGTGCCAGCTCACCACCATCCGGGGAGCTGTTTTTT.

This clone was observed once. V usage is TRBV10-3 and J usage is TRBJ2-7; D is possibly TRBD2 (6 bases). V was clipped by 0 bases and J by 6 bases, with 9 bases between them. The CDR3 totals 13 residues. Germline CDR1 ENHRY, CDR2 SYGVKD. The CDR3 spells CAISESGGAEQYF. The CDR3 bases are TGTGCCATCAGTGAGTCAGGAGGGGCCGAGCAGTACTTC.

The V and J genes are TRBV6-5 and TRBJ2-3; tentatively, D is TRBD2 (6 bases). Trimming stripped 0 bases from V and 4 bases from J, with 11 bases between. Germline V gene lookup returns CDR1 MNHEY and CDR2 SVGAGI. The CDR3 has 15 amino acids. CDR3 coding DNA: TGTGCCAGCAGTTACTCGATCGGGAGCCCAGATACGCAGTATTTT. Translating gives CASSYSIGSPDTQYF.

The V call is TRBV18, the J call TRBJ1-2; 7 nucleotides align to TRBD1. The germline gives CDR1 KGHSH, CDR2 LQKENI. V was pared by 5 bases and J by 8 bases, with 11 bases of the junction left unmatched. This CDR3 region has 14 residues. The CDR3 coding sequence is TGTGCCAGCTCAGCTGGGACAGACCATCGGGGCTACACCTTC. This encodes CASSAGTDHRGYTF.

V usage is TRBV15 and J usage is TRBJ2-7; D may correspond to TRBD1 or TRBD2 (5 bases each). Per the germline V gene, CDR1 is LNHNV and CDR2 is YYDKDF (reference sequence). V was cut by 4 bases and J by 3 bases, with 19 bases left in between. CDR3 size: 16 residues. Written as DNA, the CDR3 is TGTGCCACCAGCACCCTAGGGGCGGGTGGAGTCTACGAGCAGTACTTC. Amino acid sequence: CATSTLGAGGVYEQYF.

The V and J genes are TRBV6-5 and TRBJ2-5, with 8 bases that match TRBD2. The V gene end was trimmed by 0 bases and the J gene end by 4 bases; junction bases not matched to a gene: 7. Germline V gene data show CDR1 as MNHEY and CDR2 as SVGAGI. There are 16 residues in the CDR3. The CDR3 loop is CASSYSTGLGIETQYF. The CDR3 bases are TGTGCCAGCAGTTACTCGACGGGACTAGGGATAGAGACCCAGTACTTC.

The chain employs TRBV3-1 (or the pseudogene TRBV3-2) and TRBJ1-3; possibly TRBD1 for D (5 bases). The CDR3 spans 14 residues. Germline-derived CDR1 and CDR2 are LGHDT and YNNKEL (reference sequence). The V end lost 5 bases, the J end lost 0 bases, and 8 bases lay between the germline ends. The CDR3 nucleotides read TGTGCCAGCAGCGGCACAGGCTCTGGAAACACCATATATTTT. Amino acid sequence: CASSGTGSGNTIYF.

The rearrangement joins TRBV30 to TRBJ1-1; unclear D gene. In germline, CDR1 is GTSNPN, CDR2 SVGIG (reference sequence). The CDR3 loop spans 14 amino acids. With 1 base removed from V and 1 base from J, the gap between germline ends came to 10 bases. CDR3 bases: TGTGCCTGGAGTGCCCAAATGCGGAACACTGAAGCTTTCTTT. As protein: CAWSAQMRNTEAFF. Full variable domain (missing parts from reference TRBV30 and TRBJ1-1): SQTIHQWPATLVQPVGSPLSLECTVEGTSNPNLYWYRQAAGRGLQLLFYSVGIGQISSEVPQNLSASRPQDRQFILSSKKLLLSDSGFYLCAWSAQMRNTEAFFGQGTRLTVV.

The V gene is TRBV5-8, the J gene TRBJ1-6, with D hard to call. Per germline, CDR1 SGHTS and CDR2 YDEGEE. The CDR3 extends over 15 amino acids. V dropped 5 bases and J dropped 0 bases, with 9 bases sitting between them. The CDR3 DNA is TGTGCCAGCAGGTCGTCCGGCTCCTATAATTCACCCCTCCACTTT. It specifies CASRSSGSYNSPLHF.

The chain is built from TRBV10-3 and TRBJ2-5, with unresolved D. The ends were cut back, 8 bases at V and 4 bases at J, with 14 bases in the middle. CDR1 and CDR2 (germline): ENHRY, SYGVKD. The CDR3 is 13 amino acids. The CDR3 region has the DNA TGTGCCATCGGATTGGGTTCAGGAGAGACCCAGTACTTC. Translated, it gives CAIGLGSGETQYF.

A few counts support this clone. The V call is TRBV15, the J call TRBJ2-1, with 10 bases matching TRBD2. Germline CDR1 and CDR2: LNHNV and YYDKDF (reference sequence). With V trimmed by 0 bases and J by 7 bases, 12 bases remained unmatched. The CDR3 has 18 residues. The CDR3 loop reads CATSRDLQSGRAVNEQFF. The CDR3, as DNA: TGTGCCACCAGCAGAGATCTTCAAAGCGGGAGGGCCGTGAATGAGCAGTTCTTC.

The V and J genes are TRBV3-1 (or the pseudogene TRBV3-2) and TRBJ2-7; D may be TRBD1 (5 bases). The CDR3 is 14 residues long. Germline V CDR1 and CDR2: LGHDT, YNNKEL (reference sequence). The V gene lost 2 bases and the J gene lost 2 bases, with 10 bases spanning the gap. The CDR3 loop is CASSQSAGTYEQYF. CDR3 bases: TGTGCCAGCAGCCAATCGGCAGGGACCTACGAGCAGTACTTC.